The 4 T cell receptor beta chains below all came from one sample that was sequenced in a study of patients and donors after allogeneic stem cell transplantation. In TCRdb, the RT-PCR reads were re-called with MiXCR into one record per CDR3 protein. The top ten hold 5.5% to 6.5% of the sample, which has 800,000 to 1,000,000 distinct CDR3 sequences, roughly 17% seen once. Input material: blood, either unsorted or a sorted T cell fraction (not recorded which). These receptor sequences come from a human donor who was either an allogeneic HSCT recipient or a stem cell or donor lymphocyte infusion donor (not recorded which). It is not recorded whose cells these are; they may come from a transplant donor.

The CDR3 nucleotides are TGTGCTTGGGACAGGCCCAGTAACTCCTACAATGAGCAGTTCTTC. Its protein product is CAWDRPSNSYNEQFF. The chain is built from TRBV9 and TRBJ2-1; 8 nucleotides line up with TRBD1. This CDR3 has 15 amino acids. Germline values: CDR1 SGDLS, CDR2 YYNGEE.

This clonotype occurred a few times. This CDR3 reads CASSGQNTGELFF. The CDR3 DNA is TGTGCCAGCAGTGGACAGAACACCGGGGAGCTGTTTTTT. The genes are TRBV2 and TRBJ2-2; no reliable D call. V lost 4 bases, J lost 1 base, and 4 bases lay in between. Per germline, CDR1 SNHLY and CDR2 FYNNEI. The CDR3 is 13 residues long.

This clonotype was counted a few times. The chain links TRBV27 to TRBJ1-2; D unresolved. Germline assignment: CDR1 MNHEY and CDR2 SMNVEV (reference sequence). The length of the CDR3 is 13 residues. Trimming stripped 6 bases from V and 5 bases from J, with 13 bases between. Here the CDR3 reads CASRLTKGYGYTF. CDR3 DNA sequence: TGTGCCAGCAGATTAACGAAAGGTTATGGCTACACCTTC.

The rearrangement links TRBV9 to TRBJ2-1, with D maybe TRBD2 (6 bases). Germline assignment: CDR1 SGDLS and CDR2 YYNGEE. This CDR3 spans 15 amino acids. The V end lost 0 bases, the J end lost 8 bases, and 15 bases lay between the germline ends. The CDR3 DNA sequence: TGTGCCAGCAGCGTAGAGGAGGGCCATTTCTATGAGCAGTTCTTC. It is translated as CASSVEEGHFYEQFF. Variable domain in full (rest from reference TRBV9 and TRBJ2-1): DSGVTQTPKHLITATGQRVTLRCSPRSGDLSVYWYQQSLDQGLQFLIQYYNGEERAKGNILERFSAQQFPDLHSELNLSSLELGDSALYFCASSVEEGHFYEQFFGPGTRLTVL.